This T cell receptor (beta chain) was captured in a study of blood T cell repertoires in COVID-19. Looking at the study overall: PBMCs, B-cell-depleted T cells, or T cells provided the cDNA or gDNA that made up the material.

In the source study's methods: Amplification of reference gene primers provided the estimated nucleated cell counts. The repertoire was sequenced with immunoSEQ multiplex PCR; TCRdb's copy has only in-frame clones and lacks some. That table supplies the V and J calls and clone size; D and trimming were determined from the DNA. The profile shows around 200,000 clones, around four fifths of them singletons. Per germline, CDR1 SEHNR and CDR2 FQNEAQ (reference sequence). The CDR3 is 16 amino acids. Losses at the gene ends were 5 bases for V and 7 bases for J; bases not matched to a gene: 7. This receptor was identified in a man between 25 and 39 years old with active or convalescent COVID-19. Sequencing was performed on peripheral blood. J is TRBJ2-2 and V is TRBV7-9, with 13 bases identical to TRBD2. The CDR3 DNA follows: TGTGCCAGCAGCCCGAAAGGACTAGCGGGAGTCGGGGAGCTGTTTTTT. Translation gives CASSPKGLAGVGELFF.